The entry below describes one T cell receptor (beta chain). The antigen remains undetermined. Sequencing used immunoSEQ multiplex PCR; TCRdb keeps in-frame clones, though not all of them. The table has about 2 million clones, about 95% seen once. The data are from a study of shared clonotypes between healthy human individuals. Study-wide results and caveats: Generation of non-shared clonotypes was less probable than generation of clonotypes shared by all four donors. Collection of samples was limited to blood; tissue repertoires likely differ.

It was CD45RO-negative cells, positively selected for CCR7, that made up naive CD8 cells, with terminally differentiated effector memory CD45RA+ cells excluded. The J segment lost 3 bases and the V segment lost 3 bases, leaving 6 bases of the junction unmatched. CDR1 is GTSNPN, CDR2 SVGIG, per germline (reference sequence). The CDR3 has 14 amino acids. The TCR was taken from a man between 18 and 29 years old in good health. The chain couples TRBV30 to TRBJ2-7, with TRBD2 matching 9 bases. The sequencing input was naive CD8+ T cells sorted from blood. The CDR3 region is CAWSFAGGVYEQYF. DNA of the CDR3: TGTGCCTGGAGCTTCGCGGGAGGGGTCTACGAGCAGTACTTC.